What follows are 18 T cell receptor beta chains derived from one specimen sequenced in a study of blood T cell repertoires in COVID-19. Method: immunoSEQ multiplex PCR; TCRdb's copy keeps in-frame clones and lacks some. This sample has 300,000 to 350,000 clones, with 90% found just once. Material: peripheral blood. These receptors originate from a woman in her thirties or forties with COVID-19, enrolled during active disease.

Here the CDR3 DNA reads TGTGCCAGCGTAGAAACCAGGGGTCGTCCCCTTCTTTATGGCTACACCTTC. It encodes CASVETRGRPLLYGYTF. The V and J genes are TRBV18 and TRBJ1-2, with D maybe TRBD1 (6 bases). The CDR3 loop spans 17 amino acids. V was pared by 8 bases and J by 5 bases, with 27 bases between. The germline gives CDR1 KGHSH, CDR2 LQKENI.

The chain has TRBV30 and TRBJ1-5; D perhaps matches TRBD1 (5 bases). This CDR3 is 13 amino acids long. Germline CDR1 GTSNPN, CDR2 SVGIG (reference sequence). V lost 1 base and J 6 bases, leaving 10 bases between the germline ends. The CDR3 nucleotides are TGTGCCTGGAGTGCCAGGGAAAGTCAGCCCCAGCATTTT. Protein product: CAWSARESQPQHF.

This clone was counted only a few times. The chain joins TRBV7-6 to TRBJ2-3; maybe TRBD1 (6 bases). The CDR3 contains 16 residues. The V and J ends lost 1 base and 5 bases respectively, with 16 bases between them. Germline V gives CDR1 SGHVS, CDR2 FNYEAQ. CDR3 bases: TGTGCCAGCAGCTTAGGGAGTGGACAGTTACGAGATACGCAGTATTTT. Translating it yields CASSLGSGQLRDTQYF.

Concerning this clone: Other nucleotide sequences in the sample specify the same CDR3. CDR3 in amino acids: CASSLTAYEQYF. DNA for the CDR3: TGTGCCAGCAGCCTGACAGCCTACGAGCAGTACTTC. The chain joins TRBV28 to TRBJ2-7; perhaps TRBD1 as D (5 bases). Per germline, CDR1 MDHEN and CDR2 SYDVKM. The CDR3 length is 12 residues. Trimming took 6 bases from V and 2 from J, leaving 8 bases between them.

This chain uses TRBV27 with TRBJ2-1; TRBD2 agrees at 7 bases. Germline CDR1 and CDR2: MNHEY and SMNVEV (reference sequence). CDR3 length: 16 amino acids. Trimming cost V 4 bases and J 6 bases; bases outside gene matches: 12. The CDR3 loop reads CASSYGGRRVGNEQFF. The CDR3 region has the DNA TGTGCCAGCAGTTACGGGGGGAGGAGGGTAGGCAATGAGCAGTTCTTC.

This chain's CDR3 is CASSLRGADTQYF. The CDR3 DNA sequence: TGTGCCAGCAGTTTAAGGGGCGCAGATACGCAGTATTTT. This sequence joins TRBV27 and TRBJ2-3; D is possibly TRBD1 (5 bases). The ends were cut back, 2 bases at V and 4 bases at J, with 7 bases in the middle. CDR3 length: 13 residues. Germline assignment: CDR1 MNHEY and CDR2 SMNVEV (reference sequence).

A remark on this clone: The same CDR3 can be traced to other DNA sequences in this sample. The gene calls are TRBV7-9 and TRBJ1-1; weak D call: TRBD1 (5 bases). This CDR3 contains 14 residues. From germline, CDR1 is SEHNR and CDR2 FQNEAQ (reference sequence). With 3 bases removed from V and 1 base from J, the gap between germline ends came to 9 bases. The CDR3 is CASSLVGENTEAFF. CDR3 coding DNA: TGTGCCAGCAGCTTGGTAGGGGAGAACACTGAAGCTTTCTTT.

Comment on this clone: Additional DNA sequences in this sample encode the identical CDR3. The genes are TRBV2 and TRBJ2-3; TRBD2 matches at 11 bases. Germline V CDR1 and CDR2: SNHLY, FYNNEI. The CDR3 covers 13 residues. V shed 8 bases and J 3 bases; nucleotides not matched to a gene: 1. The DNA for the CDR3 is TGTGCCAGCCTAGCGGGGGGAACAGATACGCAGTATTTT. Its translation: CASLAGGTDTQYF. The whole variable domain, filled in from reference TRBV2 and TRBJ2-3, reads EPEVTQTPSHQVTQMGQEVILRCVPISNHLYFYWYRQILGQKVEFLVSFYNNEISEKSEIFDDQFSVERPDGSNFTLKIRSTKLEDSAMYFCASLAGGTDTQYFGPGTRLTVL.

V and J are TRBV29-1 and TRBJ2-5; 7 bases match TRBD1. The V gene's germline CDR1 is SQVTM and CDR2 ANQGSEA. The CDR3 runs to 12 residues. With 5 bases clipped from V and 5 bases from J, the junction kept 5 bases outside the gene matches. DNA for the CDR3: TGCAGCGTTCCGCAGGGGGTCGAGACCCAGTACTTC. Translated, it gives CSVPQGVETQYF.

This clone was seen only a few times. The CDR3 DNA reads TGTGCCAGCAGTCTCAGGAATTCACCCCTCCACTTT. It codes for CASSLRNSPLHF. The V call is TRBV6-5, the J call TRBJ1-6; D gene uncertain. The CDR3 spans 12 residues. V shed 5 bases and J shed 7 bases, with 6 bases lying between them. From germline, CDR1 is MNHEY and CDR2 SVGAGI.

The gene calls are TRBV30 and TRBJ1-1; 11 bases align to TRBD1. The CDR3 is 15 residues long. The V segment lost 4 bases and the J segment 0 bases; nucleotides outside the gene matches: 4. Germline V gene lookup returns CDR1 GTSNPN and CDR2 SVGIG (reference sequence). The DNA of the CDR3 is TGTGCCTGGAAGGACAGGGGGCAGATGAACACTGAAGCTTTCTTT. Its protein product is CAWKDRGQMNTEAFF.

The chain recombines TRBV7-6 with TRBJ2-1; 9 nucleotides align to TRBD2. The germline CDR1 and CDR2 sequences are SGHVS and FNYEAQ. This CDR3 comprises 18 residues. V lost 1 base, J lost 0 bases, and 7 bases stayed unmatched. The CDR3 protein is CASSLEAGGMSSYNEQFF. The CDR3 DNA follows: TGTGCCAGCAGCTTAGAAGCGGGAGGCATGAGCTCCTACAATGAGCAGTTCTTC.

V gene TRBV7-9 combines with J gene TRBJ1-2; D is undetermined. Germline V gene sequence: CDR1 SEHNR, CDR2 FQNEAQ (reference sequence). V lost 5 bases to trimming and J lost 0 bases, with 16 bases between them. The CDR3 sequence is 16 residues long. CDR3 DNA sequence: TGTGCCAGCAGCCGACCCCCGACGGGAGCTAACTATGGCTACACCTTC. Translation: CASSRPPTGANYGYTF.

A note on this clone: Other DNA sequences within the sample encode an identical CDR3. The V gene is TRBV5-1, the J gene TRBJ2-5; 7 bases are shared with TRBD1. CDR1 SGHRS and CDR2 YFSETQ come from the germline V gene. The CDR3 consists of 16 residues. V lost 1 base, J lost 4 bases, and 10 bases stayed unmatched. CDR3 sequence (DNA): TGCGCCAGCAGCTTGTCACCCTCGACAGGGTCAGAGACCCAGTACTTC. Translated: CASSLSPSTGSETQYF.

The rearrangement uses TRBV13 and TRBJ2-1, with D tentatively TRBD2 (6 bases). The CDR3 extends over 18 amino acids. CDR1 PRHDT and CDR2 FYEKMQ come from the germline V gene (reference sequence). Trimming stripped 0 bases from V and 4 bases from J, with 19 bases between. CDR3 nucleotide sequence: TGTGCCAGCAGCTTAGGCCGACTAGTGGGGGTGTCTTACAATGAGCAGTTCTTC. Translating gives CASSLGRLVGVSYNEQFF.

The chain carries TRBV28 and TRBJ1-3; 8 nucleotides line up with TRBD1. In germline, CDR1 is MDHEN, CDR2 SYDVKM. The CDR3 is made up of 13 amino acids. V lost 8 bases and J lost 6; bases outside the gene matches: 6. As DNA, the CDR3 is TGTGCCAGCGTGGACAGGGCAGTAAACACCATATATTTT. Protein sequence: CASVDRAVNTIYF. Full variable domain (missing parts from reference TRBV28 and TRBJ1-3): DVKVTQSSRYLVKRTGEKVFLECVQDMDHENMFWYRQDPGLGLRLIYFSYDVKMKEKGDIPEGYSVSREKKERFSLILESASTNQTSMYLCASVDRAVNTIYFGEGSWLTVV.

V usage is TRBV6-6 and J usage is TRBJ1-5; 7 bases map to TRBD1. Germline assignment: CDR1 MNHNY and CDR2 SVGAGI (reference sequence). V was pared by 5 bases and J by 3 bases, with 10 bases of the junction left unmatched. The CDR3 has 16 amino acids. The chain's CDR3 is CASSKHRGVDNQPQHF. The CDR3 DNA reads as TGTGCCAGCAGTAAGCACAGGGGAGTGGACAATCAGCCCCAGCATTTT.

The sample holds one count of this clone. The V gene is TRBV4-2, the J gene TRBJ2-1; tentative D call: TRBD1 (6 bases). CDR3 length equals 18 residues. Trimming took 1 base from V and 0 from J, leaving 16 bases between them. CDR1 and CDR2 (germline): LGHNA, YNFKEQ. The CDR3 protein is CASSQGVTGRSSYNEQFF. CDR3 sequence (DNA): TGTGCCAGCAGCCAAGGTGTGACAGGCCGGAGCTCCTACAATGAGCAGTTCTTC.